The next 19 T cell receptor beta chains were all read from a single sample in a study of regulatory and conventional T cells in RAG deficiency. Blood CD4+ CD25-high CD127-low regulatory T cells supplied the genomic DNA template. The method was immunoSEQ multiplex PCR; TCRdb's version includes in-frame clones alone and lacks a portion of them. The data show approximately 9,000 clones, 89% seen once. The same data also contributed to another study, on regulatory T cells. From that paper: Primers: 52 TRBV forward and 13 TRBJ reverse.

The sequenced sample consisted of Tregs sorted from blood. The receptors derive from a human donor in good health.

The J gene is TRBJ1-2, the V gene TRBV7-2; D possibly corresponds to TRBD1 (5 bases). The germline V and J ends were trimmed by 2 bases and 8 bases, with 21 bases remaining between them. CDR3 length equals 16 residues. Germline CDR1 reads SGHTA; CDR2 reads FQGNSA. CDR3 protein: CASSLQSVGPIGGYTF. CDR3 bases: TGTGCCAGCAGCTTACAATCAGTGGGACCCATTGGCGGCTACACCTTC.

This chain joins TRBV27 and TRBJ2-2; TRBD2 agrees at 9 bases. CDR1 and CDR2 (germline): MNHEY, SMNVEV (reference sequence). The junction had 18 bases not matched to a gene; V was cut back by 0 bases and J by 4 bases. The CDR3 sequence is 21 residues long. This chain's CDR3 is CASSLSGGLALGGVGTGELFF. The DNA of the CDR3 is TGTGCCAGCAGTTTATCAGGGGGACTAGCTCTGGGAGGGGTTGGCACCGGGGAGCTGTTTTTT.

The CDR3 DNA reads TGTGCCAGCAGCTTGGCCATCTACAATGAGCAGTTCTTC. The encoded protein is CASSLAIYNEQFF. This chain uses TRBV11-3 with TRBJ2-1; D unresolved. Trimming removed 3 bases from V and 3 bases from J, with 6 bases in between. Germline CDR1 is SGHNT and CDR2 is YENEEA. This CDR3 comprises 13 residues.

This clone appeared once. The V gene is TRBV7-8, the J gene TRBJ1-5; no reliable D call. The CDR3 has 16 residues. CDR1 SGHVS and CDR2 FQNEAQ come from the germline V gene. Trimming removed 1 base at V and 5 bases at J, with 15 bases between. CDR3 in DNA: TGTGCCAGCAGCTTAGTCTTCTCCGGAGTTTATCAGCCCCAGCATTTT. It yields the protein CASSLVFSGVYQPQHF.

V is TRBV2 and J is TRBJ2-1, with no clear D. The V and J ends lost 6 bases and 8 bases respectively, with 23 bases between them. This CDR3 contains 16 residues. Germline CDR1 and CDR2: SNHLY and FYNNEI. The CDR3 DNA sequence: TGTGCCAGCAGGGCCTGGGGAATCCAACGTCGCGATGAGCAGTTCTTC. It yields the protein CASRAWGIQRRDEQFF. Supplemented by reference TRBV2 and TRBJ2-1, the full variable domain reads EPEVTQTPSHQVTQMGQEVILRCVPISNHLYFYWYRQILGQKVEFLVSFYNNEISEKSEIFDDQFSVERPDGSNFTLKIRSTKLEDSAMYFCASRAWGIQRRDEQFFGPGTRLTVL.

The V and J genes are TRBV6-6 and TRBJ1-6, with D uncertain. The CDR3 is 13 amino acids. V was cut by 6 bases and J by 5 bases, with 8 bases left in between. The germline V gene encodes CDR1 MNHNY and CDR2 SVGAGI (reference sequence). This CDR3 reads CASREGNNSPLHF. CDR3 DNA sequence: TGTGCCAGCAGGGAGGGAAATAATTCACCCCTCCACTTT.

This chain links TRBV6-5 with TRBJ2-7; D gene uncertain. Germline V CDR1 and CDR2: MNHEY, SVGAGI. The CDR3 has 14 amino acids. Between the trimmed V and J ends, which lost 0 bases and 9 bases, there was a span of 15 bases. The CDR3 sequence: CASSYSGSARGQYF. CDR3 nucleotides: TGTGCCAGCAGTTACTCAGGCAGCGCCCGCGGGCAGTACTTC.

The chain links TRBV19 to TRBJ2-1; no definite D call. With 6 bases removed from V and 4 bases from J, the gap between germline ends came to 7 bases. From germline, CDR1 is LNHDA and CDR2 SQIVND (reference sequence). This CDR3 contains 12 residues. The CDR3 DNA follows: TGTGCCAGTAGCAACCAATACAATGAGCAGTTCTTC. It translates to CASSNQYNEQFF.

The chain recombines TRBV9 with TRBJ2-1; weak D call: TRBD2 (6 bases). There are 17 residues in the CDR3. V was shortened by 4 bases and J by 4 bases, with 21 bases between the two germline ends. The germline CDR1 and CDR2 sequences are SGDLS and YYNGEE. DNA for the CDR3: TGTGCCAGCAGCCGGGAGCTTGTTTCGGAGATGTACAATGAGCAGTTCTTC. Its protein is CASSRELVSEMYNEQFF. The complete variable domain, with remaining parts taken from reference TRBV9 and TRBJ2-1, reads DSGVTQTPKHLITATGQRVTLRCSPRSGDLSVYWYQQSLDQGLQFLIQYYNGEERAKGNILERFSAQQFPDLHSELNLSSLELGDSALYFCASSRELVSEMYNEQFFGPGTRLTVL.

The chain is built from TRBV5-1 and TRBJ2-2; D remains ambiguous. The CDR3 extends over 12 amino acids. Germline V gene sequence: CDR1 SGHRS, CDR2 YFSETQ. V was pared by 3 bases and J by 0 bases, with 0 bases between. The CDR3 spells CASSSNTGELFF. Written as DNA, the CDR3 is TGCGCCAGCAGCTCGAACACCGGGGAGCTGTTTTTT.

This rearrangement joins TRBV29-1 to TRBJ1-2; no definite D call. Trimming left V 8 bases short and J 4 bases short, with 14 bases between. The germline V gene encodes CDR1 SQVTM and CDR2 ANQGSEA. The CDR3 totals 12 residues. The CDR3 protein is CSSLTMSYGYTF. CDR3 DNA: TGCAGCTCCCTGACGATGAGCTATGGCTACACCTTC.

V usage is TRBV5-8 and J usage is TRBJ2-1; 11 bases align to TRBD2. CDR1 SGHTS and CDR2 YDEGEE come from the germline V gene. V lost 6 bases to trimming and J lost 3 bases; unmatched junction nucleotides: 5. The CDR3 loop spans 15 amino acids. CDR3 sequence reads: CASTLLAGGYNEQFF. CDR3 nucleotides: TGTGCCAGCACCCTCCTAGCGGGGGGCTACAATGAGCAGTTCTTC.

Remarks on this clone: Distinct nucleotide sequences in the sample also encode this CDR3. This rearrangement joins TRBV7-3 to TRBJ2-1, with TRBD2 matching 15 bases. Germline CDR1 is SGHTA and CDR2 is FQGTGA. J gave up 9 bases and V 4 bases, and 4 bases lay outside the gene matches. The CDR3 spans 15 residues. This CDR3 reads CASSSGLAGGGEQFF. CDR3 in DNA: TGTGCCAGCAGCTCGGGACTAGCGGGGGGTGGTGAGCAGTTCTTC.

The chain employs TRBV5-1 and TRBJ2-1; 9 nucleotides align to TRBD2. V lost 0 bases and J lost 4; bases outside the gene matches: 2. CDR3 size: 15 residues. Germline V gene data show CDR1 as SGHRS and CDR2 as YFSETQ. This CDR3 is CASSLVTSGYNEQFF. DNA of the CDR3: TGCGCCAGCAGCTTGGTGACTAGCGGATACAATGAGCAGTTCTTC.

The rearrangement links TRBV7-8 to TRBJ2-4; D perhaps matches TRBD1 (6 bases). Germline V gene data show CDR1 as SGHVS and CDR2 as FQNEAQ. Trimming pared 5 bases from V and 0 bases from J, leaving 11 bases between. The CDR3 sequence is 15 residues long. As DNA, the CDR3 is TGTGCCAGCAGCACCGGACAGAAAGCCAAAAACATTCAGTACTTC. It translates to CASSTGQKAKNIQYF.

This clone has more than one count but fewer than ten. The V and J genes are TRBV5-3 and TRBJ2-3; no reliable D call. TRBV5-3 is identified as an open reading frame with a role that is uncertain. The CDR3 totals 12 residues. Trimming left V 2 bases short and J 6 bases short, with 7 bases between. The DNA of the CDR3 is TGTGCCAGAAGCTTAGGTCCTGATACGCAGTATTTT. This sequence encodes CARSLGPDTQYF.

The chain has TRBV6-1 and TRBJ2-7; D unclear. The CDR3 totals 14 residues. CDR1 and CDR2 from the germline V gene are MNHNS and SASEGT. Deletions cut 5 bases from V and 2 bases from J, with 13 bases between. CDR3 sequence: CASSRPTPAYEQYF. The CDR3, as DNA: TGTGCCAGCAGTAGGCCGACTCCGGCCTACGAGCAGTACTTC.

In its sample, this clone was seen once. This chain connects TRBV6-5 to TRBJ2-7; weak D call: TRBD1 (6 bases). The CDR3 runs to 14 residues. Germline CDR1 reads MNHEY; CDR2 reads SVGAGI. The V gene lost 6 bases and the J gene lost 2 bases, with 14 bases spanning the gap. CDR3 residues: CASRQGSTTYEQYF. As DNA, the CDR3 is TGTGCCAGCAGACAGGGTTCGACTACCTACGAGCAGTACTTC.

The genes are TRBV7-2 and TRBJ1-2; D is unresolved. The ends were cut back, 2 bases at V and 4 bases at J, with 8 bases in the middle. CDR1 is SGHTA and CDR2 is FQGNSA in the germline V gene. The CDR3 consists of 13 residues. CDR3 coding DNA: TGTGCCAGCAGCTTATATCTGAGCTATGGCTACACCTTC. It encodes CASSLYLSYGYTF.